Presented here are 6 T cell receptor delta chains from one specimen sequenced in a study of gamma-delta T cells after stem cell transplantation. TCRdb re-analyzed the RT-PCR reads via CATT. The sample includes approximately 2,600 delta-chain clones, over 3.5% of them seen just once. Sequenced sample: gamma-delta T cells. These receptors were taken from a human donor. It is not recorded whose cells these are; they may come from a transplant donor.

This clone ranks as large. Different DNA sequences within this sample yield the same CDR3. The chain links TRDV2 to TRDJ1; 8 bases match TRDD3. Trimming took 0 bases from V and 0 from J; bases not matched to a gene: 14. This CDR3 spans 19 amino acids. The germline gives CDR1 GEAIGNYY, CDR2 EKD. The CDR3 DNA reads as TGTGCCTGTGACACCGTCCGGTCTGGGGGAGACCTTGACACCGATAAACTCATCTTT. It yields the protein CACDTVRSGGDLDTDKLIF.

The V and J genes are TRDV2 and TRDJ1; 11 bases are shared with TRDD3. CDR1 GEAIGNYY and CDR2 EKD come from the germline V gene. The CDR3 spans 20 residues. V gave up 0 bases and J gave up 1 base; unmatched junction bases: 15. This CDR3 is CACDTVGGLTGGYPTDKLIF. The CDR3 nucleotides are TGTGCCTGTGACACCGTGGGCGGTCTTACTGGGGGATATCCCACCGATAAACTCATCTTT.

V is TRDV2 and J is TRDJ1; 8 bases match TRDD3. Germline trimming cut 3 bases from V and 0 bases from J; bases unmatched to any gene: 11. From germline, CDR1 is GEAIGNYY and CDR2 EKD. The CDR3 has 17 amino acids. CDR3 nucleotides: TGTGCCTGTGACGGTCTGGGGGACGCGGCTTACACCGATAAACTCATCTTT. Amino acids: CACDGLGDAAYTDKLIF.

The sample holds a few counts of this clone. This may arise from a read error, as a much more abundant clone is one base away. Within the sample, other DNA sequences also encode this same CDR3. The CDR3 region is CACDGLGDSYTDKLIF. The CDR3 DNA follows: TGTGCCTGTGATGGCCTGGGGGATTCGTACACCGATAAACTCATCTTT. The chain is built from TRDV2 and TRDJ1; 9 bases map to TRDD3. Germline V CDR1 and CDR2: GEAIGNYY, EKD. The CDR3 loop spans 16 amino acids. After removal of 4 bases from V and 0 bases from J, the junction contained 8 bases not matched to a gene.

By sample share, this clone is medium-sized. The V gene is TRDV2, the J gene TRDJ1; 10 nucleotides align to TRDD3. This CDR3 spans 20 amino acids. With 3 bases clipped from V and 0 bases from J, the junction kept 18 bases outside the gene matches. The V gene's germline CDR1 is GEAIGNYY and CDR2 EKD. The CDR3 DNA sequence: TGTGCCTGTGACCCTGCACGGTCTGGGGGATATAAACCATACACCGATAAACTCATCTTT. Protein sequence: CACDPARSGGYKPYTDKLIF.

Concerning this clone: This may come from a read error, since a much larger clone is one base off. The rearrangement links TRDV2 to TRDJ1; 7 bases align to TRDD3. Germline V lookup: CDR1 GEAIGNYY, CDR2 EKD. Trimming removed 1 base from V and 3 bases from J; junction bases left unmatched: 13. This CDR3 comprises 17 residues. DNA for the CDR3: TGTGCCTGTGACACGATGGGAGCTGGGGGCTACGCCGATAAACTCATCTTT. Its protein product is CACDTMGAGGYADKLIF.